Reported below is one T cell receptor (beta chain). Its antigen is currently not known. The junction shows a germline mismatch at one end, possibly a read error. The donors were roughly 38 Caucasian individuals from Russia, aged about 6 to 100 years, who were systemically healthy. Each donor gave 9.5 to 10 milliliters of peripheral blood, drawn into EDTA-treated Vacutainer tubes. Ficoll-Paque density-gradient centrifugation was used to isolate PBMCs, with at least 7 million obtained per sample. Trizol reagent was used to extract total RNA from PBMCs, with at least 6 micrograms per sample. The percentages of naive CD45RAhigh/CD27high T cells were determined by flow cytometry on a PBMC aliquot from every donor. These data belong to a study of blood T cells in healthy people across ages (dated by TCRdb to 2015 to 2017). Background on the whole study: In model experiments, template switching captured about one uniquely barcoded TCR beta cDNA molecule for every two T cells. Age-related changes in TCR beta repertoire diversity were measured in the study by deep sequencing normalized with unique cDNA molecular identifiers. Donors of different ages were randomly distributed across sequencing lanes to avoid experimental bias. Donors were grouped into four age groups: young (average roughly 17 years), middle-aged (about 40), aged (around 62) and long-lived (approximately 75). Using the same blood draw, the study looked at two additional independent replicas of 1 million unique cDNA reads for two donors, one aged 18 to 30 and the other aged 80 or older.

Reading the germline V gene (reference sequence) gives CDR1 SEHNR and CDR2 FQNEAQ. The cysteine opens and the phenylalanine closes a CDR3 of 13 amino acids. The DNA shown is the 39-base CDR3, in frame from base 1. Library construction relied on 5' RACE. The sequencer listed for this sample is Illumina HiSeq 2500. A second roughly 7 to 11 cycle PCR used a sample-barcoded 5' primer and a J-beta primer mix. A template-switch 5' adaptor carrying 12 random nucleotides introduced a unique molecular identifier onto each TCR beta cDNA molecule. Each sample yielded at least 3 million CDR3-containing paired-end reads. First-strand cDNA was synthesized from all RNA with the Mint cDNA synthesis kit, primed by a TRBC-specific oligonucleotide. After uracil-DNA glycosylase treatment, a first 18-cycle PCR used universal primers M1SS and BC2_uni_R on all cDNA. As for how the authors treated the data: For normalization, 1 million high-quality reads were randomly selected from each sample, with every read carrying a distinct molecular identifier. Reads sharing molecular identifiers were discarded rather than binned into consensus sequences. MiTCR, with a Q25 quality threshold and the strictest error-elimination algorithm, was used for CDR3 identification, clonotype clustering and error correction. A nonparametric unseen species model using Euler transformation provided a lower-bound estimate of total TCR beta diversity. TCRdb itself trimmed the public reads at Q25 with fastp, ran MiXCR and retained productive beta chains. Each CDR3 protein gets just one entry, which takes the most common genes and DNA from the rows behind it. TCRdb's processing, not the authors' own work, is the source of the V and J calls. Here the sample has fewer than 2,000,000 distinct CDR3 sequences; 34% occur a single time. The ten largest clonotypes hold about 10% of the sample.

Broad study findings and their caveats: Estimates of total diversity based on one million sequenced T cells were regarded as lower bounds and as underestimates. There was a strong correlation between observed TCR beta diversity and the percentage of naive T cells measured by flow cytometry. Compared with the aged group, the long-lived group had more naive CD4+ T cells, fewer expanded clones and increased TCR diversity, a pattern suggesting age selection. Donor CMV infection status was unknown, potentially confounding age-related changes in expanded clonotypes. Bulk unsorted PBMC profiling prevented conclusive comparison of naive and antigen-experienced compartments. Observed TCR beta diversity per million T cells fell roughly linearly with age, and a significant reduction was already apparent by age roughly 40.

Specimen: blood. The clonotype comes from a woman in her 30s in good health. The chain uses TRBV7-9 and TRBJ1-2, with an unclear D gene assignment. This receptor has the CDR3 CANSLGDRYGYTF. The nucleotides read TGTGCCAACAGCCTAGGAGACCGCTATGGCTACACCTTC.